This T cell receptor (beta chain) derives from a study of immune cell composition in non-small cell lung cancer. For this clone: The target antigen is unknown. Compared with germline, one end of the junction differs, possibly owing to a read error.

The CDR3 runs to 15 residues. CDR1 and CDR2 (germline): MDHEN, SYDVKM. The study's findings and limits: Overall clonality, unlike maximal tumour-associated clone frequency, did not predict TIL reactivity. Approximately 73% of squamous and around 35% of adenocarcinoma cases had tumour-associated clones >0.5%.

Here immunoSEQ multiplex PCR was the method, and the copy in TCRdb shows in-frame clones only, minus some. The data show 350 to 450 clones, with around three quarters seen just once and approximately 7% held by the top ten. Normal lung was taken at the farthest possible site, at least 3 cm from tumour. DNA was extracted from unsorted cell suspensions stored frozen. The origin of this receptor is a human donor with non-small cell lung cancer. Sequencing was carried out using non-adjacent lung tissue. J is TRBJ2-2 and V is TRBV28, with D perhaps TRBD2 (7 bases). The CDR3 DNA reads as TGTGCCAGCAGTAGGGGGAGGGATGGGGACCGGGGAGCTGTTTTT. Encoded protein: CASSRGRDGDRGAVF.